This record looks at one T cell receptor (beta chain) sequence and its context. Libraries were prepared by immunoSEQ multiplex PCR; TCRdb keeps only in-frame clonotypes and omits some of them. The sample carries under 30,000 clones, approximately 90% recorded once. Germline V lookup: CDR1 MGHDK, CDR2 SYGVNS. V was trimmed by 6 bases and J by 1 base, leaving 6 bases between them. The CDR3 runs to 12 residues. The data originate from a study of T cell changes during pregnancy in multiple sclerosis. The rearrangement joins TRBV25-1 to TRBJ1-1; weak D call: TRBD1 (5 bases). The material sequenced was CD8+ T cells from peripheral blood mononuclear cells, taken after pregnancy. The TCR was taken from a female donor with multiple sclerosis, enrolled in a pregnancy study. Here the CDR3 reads CASRGGNTEAFF. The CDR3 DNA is TGTGCCAGCAGGGGGGGGAACACTGAAGCTTTCTTT.